This TCR beta chain stems from a study of T cell repertoires in cytomegalovirus infection. TCRdb reprocessed the reads with MiXCR, giving one entry per CDR3 protein. Of about 69,000 distinct CDR3 sequences listed, approximately 30% are singletons. Study-wide results and limits: Identification of carriers of CMV plus the relevant HLA was performed using cumulative public TCR beta family frequency. Clonotypes of TCR beta that were HLA-C-restricted and CMV-specific dominated the ex vivo response.

This clonotype showed up many times. The target antigen is unknown. The germline V and J ends were trimmed by 2 bases and 7 bases, with 15 bases remaining between them. The CDR3 is 15 residues long. Germline assignment: CDR1 SEHNR and CDR2 FQNEAQ (reference sequence). The chain combines TRBV7-9 with TRBJ2-1; D uncertain. This sequence originates from a human donor in good health (CMV status not recorded). Some clones in this sample may be carry-over from other donors' samples. The material sequenced was CD8+ T cells from cultured PBMCs, taken from culture after CMV antigen stimulation. CDR3 coding DNA: TGTGCCAGCAGCTTAAGTGAGGAAGCTTCTAATGAGCAGTTCTTC. Its translation is CASSLSEEASNEQFF.